This T cell receptor beta chain was obtained from a study of T-cell memory formation after mild COVID-19. In the study overall: Clusters were largely donor specific. Notes on the study in general: That cross-reactive memory joined was suggested by some responding clones appearing in pre-infection memory. Clones shrinking between day 15 and 85 showed a balanced CD4/CD8 split, and those that grew later tilted toward CD4+. Day 37-peaking second-wave clones had unconfirmed SARS-CoV-2 specificity.

TCRdb fed the 5' RACE reads into MiXCR, producing one record per CDR3 protein. Of a few hundred thousand distinct CDR3 sequences listed, roughly a tenth are singletons. As concerns this clonotype: Its antigen is not known.

V lost 0 bases and J lost 2, with 10 bases in between. The CDR3 has 15 amino acids. The V gene's germline CDR1 is LGHDT and CDR2 YNNKEL (reference sequence). The clonotype was recovered from a man between 18 and 35 years old who had mild COVID-19 (a few samples of this study predate the infection). Cell type and time point are not known. The rearrangement joins TRBV3-1 to TRBJ2-5; maybe TRBD1 (6 bases). The sample taken for sequencing was PBMCs or a T cell subset sorted from them (not recorded which). The CDR3 region is CASSQEGTGQETQYF. CDR3 sequence (DNA): TGTGCCAGCAGCCAAGAGGGAACAGGGCAAGAGACCCAGTACTTC.